Listed here is a single T cell receptor (beta chain). Authors' analysis steps: Counts of nucleated cells, estimated from reference gene primer amplification, were obtained. The repertoire was sequenced with immunoSEQ multiplex PCR; TCRdb's copy has only in-frame clones and lacks some. The V and J calls and clone size are taken from that table; D and trimming were inferred from the DNA. The table includes about 100,000 clones, 91% detected once. This entry is derived from a study of blood T cell repertoires in COVID-19. On the study more broadly: Collection of acute and convalescent COVID-19 samples took place in the United States, Italy and Spain.

Trimming pared 6 bases from V and 0 bases from J, leaving 14 bases between. This CDR3 has 15 amino acids. In germline, CDR1 is SGHVS, CDR2 FQNEAQ. The chain combines TRBV7-8 with TRBJ1-2; weak D call: TRBD1 (5 bases). Sequencing used peripheral blood. This TCR came from a human donor with active COVID-19. The donor label of this sample is uncertain. The CDR3 DNA reads as TGTGCCAGCAGACGCGGGGCTGGGGCTAACTATGGCTACACCTTC. Protein product: CASRRGAGANYGYTF.